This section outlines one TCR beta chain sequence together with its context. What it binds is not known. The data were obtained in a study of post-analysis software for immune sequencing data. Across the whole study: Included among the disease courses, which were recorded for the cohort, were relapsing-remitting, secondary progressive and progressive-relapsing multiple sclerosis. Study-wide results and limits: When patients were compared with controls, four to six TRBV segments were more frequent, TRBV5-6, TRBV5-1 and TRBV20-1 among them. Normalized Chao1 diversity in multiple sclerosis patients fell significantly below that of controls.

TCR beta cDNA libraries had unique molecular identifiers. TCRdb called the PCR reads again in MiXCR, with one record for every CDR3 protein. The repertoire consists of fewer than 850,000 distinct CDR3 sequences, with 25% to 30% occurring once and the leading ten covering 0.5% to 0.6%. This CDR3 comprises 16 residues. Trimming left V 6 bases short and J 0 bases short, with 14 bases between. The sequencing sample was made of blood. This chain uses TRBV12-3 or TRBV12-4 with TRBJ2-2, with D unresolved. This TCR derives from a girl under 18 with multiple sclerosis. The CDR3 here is CASSHPVPANTGELFF. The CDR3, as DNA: TGTGCCAGCAGCCACCCTGTCCCGGCGAACACCGGGGAGCTGTTTTTT.